What follows are 11 T cell receptor beta chains derived from one specimen sequenced in a study of blood T cells in healthy people across ages. Through a sample-barcoded 5' primer and a J-beta primer mix, a second PCR was run for roughly 7 to 12 cycles. TCRdb reprocessed the 5' RACE reads via MiXCR and lists one record per CDR3 protein. The data show more than 1 million distinct CDR3 sequences, more than 40% seen once. The sequenced sample was blood. The receptors come from a woman aged 55-75 years in good health.

The chain carries TRBV6-4 and TRBJ2-1; TRBD1 is a possible D gene (6 bases). Germline loops: CDR1 MRHNA, CDR2 SNTAGT. Trimming shortened V by 3 bases and J by 5 bases, and 14 bases separated the two germline ends. CDR3 length: 15 residues. This chain's CDR3 is CASSEIGRGDNEQFF. CDR3 DNA sequence: TGTGCCAGCAGTGAAATTGGCAGGGGAGACAATGAGCAGTTCTTC.

The rearrangement links TRBV4-1 to TRBJ2-1; 9 nucleotides match TRBD2. V was pared by 1 base and J by 10 bases, with 8 bases of the junction left unmatched. CDR1 MGHRA and CDR2 YSYEKL come from the germline V gene. The CDR3 runs to 15 residues. CDR3 DNA: TGCGCCAGCAGCCAAGGTAGCGGGAGAACGAAGGAGCAGTTCTTC. It encodes CASSQGSGRTKEQFF.

This rearrangement joins TRBV9 to TRBJ2-1; the D gene is possibly TRBD1 (5 bases). Per germline, CDR1 SGDLS and CDR2 YYNGEE. The germline V and J ends were trimmed by 0 bases and 3 bases, with 13 bases remaining between them. The CDR3 totals 16 residues. In nucleotides, the CDR3 is TGTGCCAGCAGCGTAGATTGGAAGGGGTACTACAATGAGCAGTTCTTC. Its translation is CASSVDWKGYYNEQFF.

The chain couples TRBV12-3 or TRBV12-4 to TRBJ2-7; D is ambiguous. V lost 3 bases and J lost 9, with 15 bases in between. This CDR3 region has 13 residues. The CDR3 DNA reads TGTGCCAGCAGTTTTCGGTCTCCGCAAGGGCAGTACTTC. Translated: CASSFRSPQGQYF.

This clonotype showed up just once. This chain links TRBV4-2 with TRBJ2-1, with a possible D match to TRBD1 (6 bases). V dropped 4 bases and J dropped 6 bases, with 7 bases sitting between them. The CDR3 runs to 12 residues. Germline lookup yields CDR1 LGHNA and CDR2 YNFKEQ. The CDR3 spells CASSRTANEQFF. CDR3 DNA: TGTGCCAGCAGCCGGACAGCCAATGAGCAGTTCTTC.

This clonotype was recorded a few times. The chain uses TRBV4-1 and TRBJ1-5; D is unclear. The CDR3 runs 16 residues. The V end was cut by 6 bases, the J end by 3 bases, with 18 bases between. The germline V gene has CDR1 MGHRA and CDR2 YSYEKL. The CDR3 here is CASRPQIAGYNQPQHF. The CDR3 region has the DNA TGCGCCAGCAGGCCACAGATCGCCGGCTACAATCAGCCCCAGCATTTT.

The gene calls are TRBV6-2 or TRBV6-3 and TRBJ1-2, with D unresolved. CDR1 is MNHEY and CDR2 is SVGEGT in the germline V gene. The CDR3 is made up of 15 amino acids. V lost 9 bases and J 6 bases, leaving 23 bases between the germline ends. CDR3 bases: TGTGCCAGTGAACCAAGCATAGAAACGGGCGATGGCTACACCTTC. Translation gives CASEPSIETGDGYTF.

The chain is built from TRBV20-1 and TRBJ2-1; D possibly corresponds to TRBD2 (5 bases). V lost 4 bases and J lost 12, with 16 bases in between. The CDR3 has 12 residues. Germline CDR1 DFQATT, CDR2 SNEGSKA (reference sequence). In DNA form, the CDR3 reads TGCAGTGCTAATGAGGGCGGCTGGATGCAGTTCTTC. This translates into CSANEGGWMQFF.

This clonotype was counted between two and nine times. The V and J genes are TRBV7-2 and TRBJ2-4; 7 positions agree with TRBD1. The assigned J gene may be wrong: the sequence end matches TRBJ2-7 better. The CDR3 sequence is 13 residues long. The germline gives CDR1 SGHTA, CDR2 FQGNSA. For the CDR3, the DNA is TGTGCCAGCAGGTTGACAGGGACCTACGAGCAGTACTTC. Its protein product is CASRLTGTYEQYF.

The CDR3 region is CSAPGGGSSSYNEQYF. In DNA form, the CDR3 reads TGCAGTGCTCCGGGAGGGGGGTCTAGCTCCTACAATGAGCAGTACTTC. The genes are TRBV20-1 and TRBJ2-1, with 8 positions matching TRBD2. The DNA end lines up better with TRBJ2-7; the J call may be wrong. The CDR3 consists of 16 residues. Germline lookup yields CDR1 DFQATT and CDR2 SNEGSKA (reference sequence).

This clonotype was seen a few times. CDR3 nucleotide sequence: TGTGCCAGCAGCGTAGGGGGACCGGCCTACGAGCAGTACTTC. Residues: CASSVGGPAYEQYF. The rearrangement joins TRBV9 to TRBJ2-7; D might be TRBD1 or TRBD2, each matching 5 bases. This CDR3 is 14 amino acids long. Per the germline V gene, CDR1 is SGDLS and CDR2 is YYNGEE. V lost 0 bases, J lost 2 bases, and 9 bases lay in between.